This T cell receptor (beta chain) stems from a study of cytomegalovirus exposure and HLA in healthy donors. General observations from the study: Listed as cytomegalovirus-associated were 150 to 200 TCR beta chains.

This PCR relied on a set of 60 Vbeta primers and 13 Jbeta primers. Assay: immunoSEQ multiplex PCR; the TCRdb copy retains only in-frame clones and omits some. This table holds over 150,000 clones, about 80% found once. A word on this clone: No antigen is known for it.

With 5 bases removed from V and 5 bases from J, the gap between germline ends came to 9 bases. Germline V gene data show CDR1 as SEHNR and CDR2 as FQNEAQ (reference sequence). This CDR3 comprises 12 residues. This clonotype originated in a man aged 25 to 45 in good health and CMV-seronegative. Sequencing was performed on PBMCs. J is TRBJ1-1 and V is TRBV7-9, with D uncertain. CDR3 sequence: CASSHSYTEAFF. DNA for the CDR3: TGTGCCAGCAGCCATAGCTATACTGAAGCTTTCTTT.